These T cell receptor beta chains were read from a single sample in a study of beta chain features in type 1 diabetes. TCRdb's table, derived via immunoSEQ multiplex PCR, lists solely in-frame clones and lacks some. The data hold 130,000 or so clones, with roughly 9.3% observed a single time. The sample comprised central memory CD4+ T cells from blood. These TCRs come from a woman aged 40 to 50 in good health. Both conserved end residues are part of each CDR3. The D gene is left open where the match is weak. Some rows mark clone size as missing; the rest say once, few, many or name a class of expanded clone.

abundance	v_gene	j_gene	d_gene	CDR3aa	CDR3nt
.	TRBV19	TRBJ2-7	.	CASRGRGNYEQYF	TGTGCCAGTAGGGGACGGGGGAATTACGAGCAGTACTTC
.	TRBV5-1	TRBJ1-2	.	CASSLAVGGPNYGYTF	TGCGCCAGCAGCTTGGCCGTGGGGGGGCCAAACTATGGCTACACCTTC
few	TRBV7-2	TRBJ1-2	.	CASSLSGSPGAAGYTF	TGTGCCAGCAGCTTATCGGGTTCGCCGGGTGCTGCCGGCTACACCTTC
.	TRBV5-1	TRBJ2-2	.	CASSLVQGPTGELFF	TGCGCCAGCAGCTTGGTTCAGGGTCCCACCGGGGAGCTGTTTTTT
.	TRBV6-6	TRBJ1-4	TRBD1	CASSYGTGINEKLFF	TGTGCCAGCAGTTATGGGACAGGAATAAATGAAAAACTGTTTTTT
few	TRBV6-4	TRBJ2-3	TRBD2	CASSDRSGGPGDTQYF	TGTGCCAGCAGTGACAGGAGCGGGGGGCCAGGAGATACGCAGTATTTT
few	TRBV5-1	TRBJ2-7	TRBD1	CASSTGGTGGYYEQYF	TGCGCCAGCAGCACTGGGGGGACAGGGGGTTACTACGAGCAGTACTTC
few	TRBV7-9	TRBJ1-2	.	CASSLDGGGSSGYTF	TGTGCCAGCAGCTTAGACGGGGGAGGATCGAGTGGCTACACCTTC
.	TRBV6-1	TRBJ2-1	.	CASSEGLVSYNEQFF	TGTGCCAGCAGTGAAGGTCTAGTCTCTTATAATGAGCAGTTCTTC
.	TRBV5-4	TRBJ1-1	TRBD1	CATTEDRAYTEAFF	TGTGCCACTACGGAGGACAGGGCATACACTGAAGCTTTCTTT
.	TRBV19	TRBJ2-3	.	CASSPTRSDTQYF	TGTGCCAGTAGCCCCACTAGGTCCGATACGCAGTATTTT
few	TRBV13	TRBJ2-7	.	CASSLGRDGARTYEQYF	TGTGCCAGCAGCTTGGGTAGGGATGGGGCCAGAACCTACGAGCAGTACTTC
.	TRBV21-1	TRBJ2-7	.	CASSKAGQGDYEQYF	TGTGCCAGCAGCAAAGCCGGACAGGGGGATTACGAGCAGTACTTC
.	TRBV19	TRBJ2-7	TRBD1	CASRGTGGTEQYF	TGTGCCAGTAGGGGGACAGGGGGTACCGAGCAGTACTTC
few	TRBV19	TRBJ1-2	TRBD1	CASSTELDRGYGYTF	TGTGCCAGTAGTACAGAACTGGACAGGGGCTATGGCTACACCTTC
few	TRBV4-1	TRBJ2-2	.	CASKGGSELTGELFF	TGCGCCAGCAAGGGAGGTAGCGAGCTCACCGGGGAGCTGTTTTTT
.	TRBV6-1	TRBJ2-5	.	CASSEGRGAGETQYF	TGTGCCAGCAGTGAAGGGCGTGGAGCCGGAGAGACCCAGTACTTC
few	TRBV7-2	TRBJ1-1	.	CASSLVTAEAFF	TGTGCCAGCAGCTTGGTCACAGCAGAAGCTTTCTTT
few	TRBV5-4	TRBJ2-5	TRBD2	CASRPRSGRQETQYF	TGTGCCAGCCGGCCCCGGAGCGGGAGGCAAGAGACCCAGTACTTC
many	TRBV4-3	TRBJ1-6	.	CASSYRSSYNSPLHF	TGCGCCAGCTCTTATAGGAGCTCCTATAATTCACCCCTCCACTTT
.	TRBV29-1	TRBJ1-1	.	CSVVRNMNTKAFF	TGCAGCGTTGTTCGGAACATGAACACTAAAGCTTTCTTT
medium-sized	TRBV6-5	TRBJ2-5	.	CASSYTAMRGETQYF	TGTGCCAGCAGTTACACAGCAATGCGTGGGGAGACCCAGTACTTC
.	TRBV11-2	TRBJ2-3	TRBD1	CASSQITGVVDTQYF	TGTGCCAGCAGCCAAATAACAGGGGTGGTAGATACGCAGTATTTT
.	TRBV2	TRBJ1-6	TRBD1	CASSGQVGRSPLHF	TGTGCCAGCAGCGGACAGGTTGGAAGATCACCCCTCCACTTT
.	TRBV7-8	TRBJ1-2	.	CASSLDAGNYGYTF	TGTGCCAGCAGCTTAGACGCAGGGAACTATGGCTACACCTTC
.	TRBV11-1	TRBJ1-5	TRBD1	CASSLGDRGRNQPQHF	TGTGCCAGCAGCTTGGGGGACAGGGGTCGCAATCAGCCCCAGCATTTT
few	TRBV7-2	TRBJ1-5	.	CASSLVGGGDTNQPQHF	TGTGCCAGCAGCTTAGTAGGGGGAGGGGACACCAATCAGCCCCAGCATTTT
.	TRBV5-1	TRBJ1-6	.	CASSLAGQTNSPLHF	TGCGCCAGCAGCTTGGCCGGACAGACCAATTCACCCCTCCACTTT
few	TRBV6-5	TRBJ2-1	TRBD2	CASRPGTSGSNEQFF	TGTGCCAGCAGACCCGGGACTAGCGGGAGCAATGAGCAGTTCTTC
few	TRBV5-4	TRBJ1-4	TRBD1	CASSPGQGVGEKLFF	TGTGCCAGCAGCCCCGGACAGGGGGTAGGAGAAAAACTGTTTTTT
few	TRBV18	TRBJ1-1	.	CASSPPSRGGPEAFF	TGTGCCAGCTCACCACCGAGCAGGGGCGGCCCTGAAGCTTTCTTT
.	TRBV5-1	TRBJ1-1	TRBD1	CASSLGSTGKNTEAFF	TGCGCCAGCAGCTTGGGATCGACAGGGAAGAACACTGAAGCTTTCTTT
few	TRBV6-6	TRBJ2-3	TRBD2	CASSGTSGGPDTQYF	TGTGCCAGCAGTGGGACTAGCGGGGGTCCAGATACGCAGTATTTT
.	TRBV10-3	TRBJ1-1	TRBD1	CAISESAQGAVEAFF	TGTGCCATCAGTGAGTCGGCGCAGGGGGCAGTTGAAGCTTTCTTT
few	TRBV9	TRBJ2-7	TRBD1	CASSVRDSRYEQYF	TGTGCCAGCAGCGTTAGGGACAGCCGTTACGAGCAGTACTTC
few	TRBV10-1	TRBJ2-1	TRBD1	CASSEYETGGYNEQFF	TGCGCCAGCAGTGAATATGAGACAGGGGGCTACAATGAGCAGTTCTTC
.	TRBV6-5	TRBJ1-2	.	CASSRDNRGYGYTF	TGTGCCAGCAGCCGGGACAATCGGGGCTATGGCTACACCTTC
.	TRBV11-2	TRBJ1-4	.	CTSSLGGRELFF	TGTACCAGCAGCCTCGGAGGGCGCGAACTGTTTTTT
few	TRBV5-4	TRBJ2-7	.	CASSLQGHYEQYF	TGTGCCAGCAGCTTGCAGGGCCACTACGAGCAGTACTTC
few	TRBV12-5	TRBJ2-1	TRBD2	CASGLGAGEYNEQFF	TGTGCTAGTGGTTTAGGAGCGGGGGAATACAATGAGCAGTTCTTC
few	TRBV7-6	TRBJ2-4	TRBD1	CASSPGGSKNIQYF	TGTGCCAGCAGCCCAGGGGGCAGCAAAAACATTCAGTACTTC
few	TRBV5-6	TRBJ1-1	.	CASSLIPESTEAFF	TGTGCCAGCAGCTTGATTCCTGAGTCCACTGAAGCTTTCTTT
few	TRBV27	TRBJ2-7	.	CASSFGERNYEQYF	TGTGCCAGCAGTTTCGGAGAGCGTAACTACGAGCAGTACTTC
few	TRBV7-7	TRBJ1-1	.	CASSSAVGAEAFF	TGTGCCAGCAGCTCGGCGGTCGGGGCTGAAGCTTTCTTT
few	TRBV29-1	TRBJ2-2	.	CSVERQSNTGELFF	TGCAGCGTTGAACGACAGTCGAACACCGGGGAGCTGTTTTTT
few	TRBV27	TRBJ2-3	.	CASKRTGTDTQYF	TGTGCCAGCAAGCGAACTGGCACAGATACGCAGTATTTT
few	TRBV7-9	TRBJ2-5	.	CASSLSLTSQETQYF	TGTGCCAGCAGCTTAAGCCTTACCTCCCAAGAGACCCAGTACTTC
.	TRBV27	TRBJ1-2	TRBD1	CASRNRGRGYGYTF	TGTGCCAGCAGAAACAGGGGGCGCGGCTATGGCTACACCTTC
few	TRBV2	TRBJ2-2	.	CASSEESNTGELFF	TGTGCCAGCAGTGAGGAGTCGAACACCGGGGAGCTGTTTTTT
few	TRBV10-3	TRBJ1-5	.	CAISDGGDQPQHF	TGTGCCATCAGTGACGGAGGGGATCAGCCCCAGCATTTT
few	TRBV6-6	TRBJ2-7	.	CASSYSQGWEYEQYF	TGTGCCAGCAGTTACTCCCAGGGATGGGAATACGAGCAGTACTTC
.	TRBV4-1	TRBJ2-5	.	CASSQDTGGTQYF	TGCGCCAGCAGCCAAGACACAGGCGGGACCCAGTACTTC
.	TRBV4-1	TRBJ2-1	.	CASSQGGAYSYNEQFF	TGCGCCAGCAGCCAAGGGGGAGCGTACTCCTACAATGAGCAGTTCTTC
many	TRBV7-2	TRBJ2-5	TRBD2	CASSFGTSGGQETQYF	TGTGCCAGCAGCTTCGGGACTAGCGGGGGGCAAGAGACCCAGTACTTC
.	TRBV4-3	TRBJ2-2	TRBD2	CASSVLAGGNTGELFF	TGCGCCAGCAGCGTACTAGCGGGGGGGAACACCGGGGAGCTGTTTTTT
few	TRBV2	TRBJ2-1	TRBD2	CASIRLAAWGEQFF	TGTGCCAGCATACGACTAGCGGCTTGGGGGGAGCAGTTCTTC
.	TRBV6-5	TRBJ2-1	.	CASSYANEQFF	TGTGCCAGCAGTTACGCGAATGAGCAGTTCTTC
few	TRBV7-9	TRBJ2-3	TRBD2	CASSRMAGTSGGADTQYF	TGTGCCAGCAGCCGAATGGCCGGGACTAGCGGGGGAGCAGATACGCAGTATTTT
.	TRBV2	TRBJ2-2	.	CASSESHNTGELFF	TGTGCCAGCAGTGAATCACACAACACCGGGGAGCTGTTTTTT
few	TRBV6-5	TRBJ2-2	.	CASSSGNPVEGELFF	TGTGCCAGCAGTTCAGGGAACCCGGTGGAAGGGGAGCTGTTTTTT